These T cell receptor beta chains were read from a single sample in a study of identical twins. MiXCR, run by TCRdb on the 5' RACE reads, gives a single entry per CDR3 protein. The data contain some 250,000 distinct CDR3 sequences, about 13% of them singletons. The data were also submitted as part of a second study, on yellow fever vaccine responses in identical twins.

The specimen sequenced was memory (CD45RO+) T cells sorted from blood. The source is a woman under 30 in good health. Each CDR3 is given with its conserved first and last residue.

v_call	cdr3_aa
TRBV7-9	CASSLATGIEEKLFF
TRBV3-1	CASSQEGRGGYTF
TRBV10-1	CASSDQRKNTGELFF
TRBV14	CASSQQAYNEQFF
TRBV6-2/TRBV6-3	CASSYPDRNYEQYF
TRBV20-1	CSARDASGFKYEQYF
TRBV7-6	CASSPQGYSNQPQHF
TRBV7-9	CASSFSGGAANEQFF
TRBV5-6	CASSLWQRGRTEDEQFF
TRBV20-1	CSARDPAGRMTYEQYF
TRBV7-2	CASSLATDTSYEQYF
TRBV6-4	CASSDGSYNEQFF
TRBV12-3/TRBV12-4	CASSIRLSGGGYEQFF
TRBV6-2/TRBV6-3	CASIERSMNTEAFF
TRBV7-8	CASGLAGAPESNEQFF
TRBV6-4	CASSDSWTDTDTQYF
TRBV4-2	CASRLITGELFF
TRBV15	CATSGGRRRAKNIQYF
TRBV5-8	CASSQWTGLNTEAFF
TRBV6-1	CASLSWSGTEAFF
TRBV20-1	CSARPLRESAKNIQYF
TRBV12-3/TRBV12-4	CASSLLADEQFF
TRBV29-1	CSGGALAGGGEQFF
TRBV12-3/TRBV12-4	CASRTGGRNTEAFF
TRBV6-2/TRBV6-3	CASRTDSVSFTDTQYF
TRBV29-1	CSVDAGGRDNEQFF
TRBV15	CATSMGLEREQFF
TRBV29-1	CSVWIPGAEAFF
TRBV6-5	CASSLGLGQYEQFF